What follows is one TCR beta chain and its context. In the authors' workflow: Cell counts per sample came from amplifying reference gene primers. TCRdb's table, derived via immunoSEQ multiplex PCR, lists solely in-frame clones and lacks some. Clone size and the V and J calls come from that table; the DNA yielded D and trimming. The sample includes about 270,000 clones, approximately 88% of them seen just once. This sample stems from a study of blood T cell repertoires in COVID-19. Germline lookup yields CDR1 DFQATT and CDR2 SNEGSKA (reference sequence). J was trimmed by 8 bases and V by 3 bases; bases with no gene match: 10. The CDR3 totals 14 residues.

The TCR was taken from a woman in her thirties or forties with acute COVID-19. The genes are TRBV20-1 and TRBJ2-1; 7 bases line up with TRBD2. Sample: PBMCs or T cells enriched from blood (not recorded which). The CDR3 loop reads CSASRRELRDEQFF. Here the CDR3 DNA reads TGCAGTGCTAGTAGGCGGGAGCTTCGAGATGAGCAGTTCTTC.